A single sample is the source of the 5 T cell receptor beta chains below, sequenced in a study of blood T cell repertoires in COVID-19. Generated by immunoSEQ multiplex PCR, the TCRdb table keeps only in-frame clones and is missing some. This table holds about 220,000 clones, more than 85% found once. Input material: peripheral blood. The source of these receptors is a man aged 35 to 55 with acute or convalescent COVID-19.

The chain recombines TRBV7-8 with TRBJ1-2, with 7 bases that match TRBD1. The CDR3 length is 17 residues. With V trimmed by 5 bases and J by 0 bases, 12 bases remained unmatched. CDR1 is SGHVS and CDR2 is FQNEAQ in the germline V gene. The CDR3 reads CASSPRQGWRANYGYTF. The CDR3 DNA is TGTGCCAGCAGCCCCCGACAGGGTTGGCGAGCTAACTATGGCTACACCTTC.

This clone showed up just once. V is TRBV7-9 and J is TRBJ2-2; 14 nucleotides line up with TRBD2. The trim removed 5 bases at V and 7 bases at J, leaving 9 bases unmatched. The CDR3 totals 17 residues. Germline CDR1 SEHNR, CDR2 FQNEAQ (reference sequence). CDR3 sequence (DNA): TGTGCCAGCAGCCCAGGACTAGCGGGGGGACCGGTCGGGGAGCTGTTTTTT. This encodes CASSPGLAGGPVGELFF. Filled out from reference TRBV7-9 and TRBJ2-2, the complete variable domain reads DTGVSQNPRHKITKRGQNVTFRCDPISEHNRLYWYRQTLGQGPEFLTYFQNEAQLEKSRLLSDRFSAERPKGSFSTLEIQRTEQGDSAMYLCASSPGLAGGPVGELFFGEGSRLTVL.

This clone has a single count. The chain employs TRBV3-1 (or the pseudogene TRBV3-2) and TRBJ2-1; no clear D. Trimming pared 5 bases from V and 1 base from J, leaving 18 bases between. The CDR3 consists of 17 residues. CDR1 and CDR2 (germline): LGHDT, YNNKEL (reference sequence). The CDR3 nucleotides are TGTGCCAGCAGCTCAACCCCCTCATTAGTTTCCTACAATGAGCAGTTCTTC. Translation gives CASSSTPSLVSYNEQFF.

This chain joins TRBV13 and TRBJ2-5; TRBD2 agrees at 8 bases. Germline CDR1 reads PRHDT; CDR2 reads FYEKMQ (reference sequence). The trim removed 0 bases at V and 2 bases at J, leaving 5 bases unmatched. There are 16 residues in the CDR3. CDR3 in amino acids: CASSLGSRGVQETQYF. The DNA of the CDR3 is TGTGCCAGCAGCTTAGGTTCGCGGGGGGTTCAAGAGACCCAGTACTTC.

The chain employs TRBV20-1 and TRBJ2-2; the match to TRBD2 covers 9 bases. Germline-derived CDR1 and CDR2 are DFQATT and SNEGSKA (reference sequence). Germline trimming cut 3 bases from V and 2 bases from J; bases unmatched to any gene: 7. CDR3 length equals 16 residues. The CDR3 is CSASSAGGINTGELFF. DNA of the CDR3: TGCAGTGCTAGTTCTGCGGGAGGGATTAACACCGGGGAGCTGTTTTTT.